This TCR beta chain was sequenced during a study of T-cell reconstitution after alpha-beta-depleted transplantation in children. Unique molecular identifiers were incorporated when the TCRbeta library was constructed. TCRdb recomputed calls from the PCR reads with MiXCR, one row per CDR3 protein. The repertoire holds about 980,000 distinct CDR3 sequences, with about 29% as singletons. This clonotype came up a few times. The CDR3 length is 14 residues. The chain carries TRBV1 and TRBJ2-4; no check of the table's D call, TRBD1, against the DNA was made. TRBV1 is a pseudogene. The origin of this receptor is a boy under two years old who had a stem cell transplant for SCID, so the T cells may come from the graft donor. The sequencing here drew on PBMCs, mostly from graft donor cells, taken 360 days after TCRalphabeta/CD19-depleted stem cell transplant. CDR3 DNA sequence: TGCACCAGCACCCAACGGCAGGGGAAAAACATTCAGTACTTC. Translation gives CTSTQRQGKNIQYF.